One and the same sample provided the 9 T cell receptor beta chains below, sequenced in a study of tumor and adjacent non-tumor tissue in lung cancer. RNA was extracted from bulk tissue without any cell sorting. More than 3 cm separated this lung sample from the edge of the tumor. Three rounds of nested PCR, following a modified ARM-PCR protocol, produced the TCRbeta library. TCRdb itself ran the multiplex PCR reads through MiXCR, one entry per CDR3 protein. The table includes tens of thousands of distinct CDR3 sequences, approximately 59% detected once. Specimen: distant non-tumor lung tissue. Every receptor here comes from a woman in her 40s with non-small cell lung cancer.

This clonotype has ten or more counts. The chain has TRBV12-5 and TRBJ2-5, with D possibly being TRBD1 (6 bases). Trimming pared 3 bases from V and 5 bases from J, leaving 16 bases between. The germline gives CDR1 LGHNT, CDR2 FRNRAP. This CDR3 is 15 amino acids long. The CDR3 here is CASGFWGPGEETQYF. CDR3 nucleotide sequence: TGTGCTAGTGGTTTTTGGGGGCCCGGGGAGGAGACCCAGTACTTC.

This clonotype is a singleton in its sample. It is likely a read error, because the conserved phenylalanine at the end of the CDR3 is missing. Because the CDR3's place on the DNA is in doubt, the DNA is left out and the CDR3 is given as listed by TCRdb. CDR3 in amino acids: CASSSGTDSNQPQHL. The chain joins TRBV6-6 to TRBJ1-5; the D call of TRBD1 is as the table states it, not checked on the DNA. Termini included, the CDR3 measures 15 amino acids. The germline V gene has CDR1 MNHNY and CDR2 SVGAGI (reference sequence).

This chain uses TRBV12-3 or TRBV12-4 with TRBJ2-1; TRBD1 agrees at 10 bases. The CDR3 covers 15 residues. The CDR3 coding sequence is TGTGTCAACAGTTTAACCGGGACAGGGGATTTAGAGCAGTTCTTC. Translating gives CVNSLTGTGDLEQFF.

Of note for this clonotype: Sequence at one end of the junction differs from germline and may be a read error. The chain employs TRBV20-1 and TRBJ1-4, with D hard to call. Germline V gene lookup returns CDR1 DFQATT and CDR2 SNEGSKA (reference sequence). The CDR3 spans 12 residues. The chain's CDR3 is CSASGWNEKLFF. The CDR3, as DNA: TGTAGTGCTAGTGGCTGGAATGAAAAACTGTTTTTT.

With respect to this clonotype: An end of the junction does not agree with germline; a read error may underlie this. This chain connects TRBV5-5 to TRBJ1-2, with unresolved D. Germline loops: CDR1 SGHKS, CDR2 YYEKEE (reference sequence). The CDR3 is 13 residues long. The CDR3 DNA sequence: TGTGCCAGCAGCCGGGAGATATTGGAGGGCTACGCCTTT. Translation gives CASSREILEGYAF. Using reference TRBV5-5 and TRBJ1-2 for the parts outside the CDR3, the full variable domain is DAGVTQSPTHLIKTRGQQVTLRCSPISGHKSVSWYQQVLGQGPQFIFQYYEKEERGRGNFPDRFSARQFPNYSSELNVNALLLGDSALYLCASSREILEGYAFGSGTRLTVV.

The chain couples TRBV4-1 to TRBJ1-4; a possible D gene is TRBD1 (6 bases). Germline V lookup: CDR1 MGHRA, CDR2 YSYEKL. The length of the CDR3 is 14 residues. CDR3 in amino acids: CTSSQVRTAEKLFF. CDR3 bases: TGCACTAGCAGCCAAGTCAGGACAGCGGAAAAACTGTTTTTT.

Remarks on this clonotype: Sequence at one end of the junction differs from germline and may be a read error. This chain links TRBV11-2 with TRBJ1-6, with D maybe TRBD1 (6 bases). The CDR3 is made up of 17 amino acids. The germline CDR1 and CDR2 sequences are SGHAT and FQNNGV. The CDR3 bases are TGTGCCAGCAGCTCAACGTTAGGGACAAAACGGAGTTCAGCCCTCCACTTT. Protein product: CASSSTLGTKRSSALHF.

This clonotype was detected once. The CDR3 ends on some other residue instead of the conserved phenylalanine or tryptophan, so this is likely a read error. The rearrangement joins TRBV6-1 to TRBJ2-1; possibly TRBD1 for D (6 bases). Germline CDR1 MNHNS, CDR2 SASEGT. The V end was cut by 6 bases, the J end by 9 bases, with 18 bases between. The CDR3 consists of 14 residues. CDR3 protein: CASRLDWTESEQFL. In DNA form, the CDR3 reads TGTGCCAGCAGATTAGACTGGACAGAAAGTGAGCAGTTCCTC.

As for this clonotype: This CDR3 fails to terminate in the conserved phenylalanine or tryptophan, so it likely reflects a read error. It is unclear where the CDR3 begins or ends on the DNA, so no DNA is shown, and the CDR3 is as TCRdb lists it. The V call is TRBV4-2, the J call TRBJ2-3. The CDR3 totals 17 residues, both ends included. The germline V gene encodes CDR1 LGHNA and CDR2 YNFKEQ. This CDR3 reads CASSQDIMHLSTDTQYL.